The 18 T cell receptor beta chains reported below all come from one sample, sequenced in a study of shared clonotypes between healthy human individuals. Sequencing used immunoSEQ multiplex PCR; TCRdb keeps in-frame clones, though not all of them. This table holds roughly 380,000 clones, about 96% found once. Sequenced material: memory CD8+ T cells sorted from blood. The subset is: CD45RO+ cells pooled with CCR7-negative TemRA cells. These receptors all stem from a man in his thirties or forties in good health.

The chain has TRBV27 and TRBJ2-7; D uncertain. The CDR3 runs 13 residues. The ends were cut back, 6 bases at V and 2 bases at J, with 11 bases in the middle. The germline V gene has CDR1 MNHEY and CDR2 SMNVEV (reference sequence). CDR3 nucleotide sequence: TGTGCCAGCAGATCGACGATCCCCTACGAGCAGTACTTC. Its protein is CASRSTIPYEQYF.

Of note for this clone: Other DNA sequences in the sample encode the same CDR3. The chain joins TRBV6-5 to TRBJ2-7; TRBD1 matches at 10 bases. Germline lookup yields CDR1 MNHEY and CDR2 SVGAGI. With V trimmed by 2 bases and J by 2 bases, 0 bases remained unmatched. The CDR3 has 14 residues. The DNA of the CDR3 is TGTGCCAGCAGTTACGGGACAGGGGCCTACGAGCAGTACTTC. It encodes CASSYGTGAYEQYF.

The chain recombines TRBV5-1 with TRBJ2-5; the match to TRBD2 covers 8 bases. After removal of 0 bases from V and 5 bases from J, the junction contained 6 bases not matched to a gene. The CDR3 is 15 residues long. Germline loops: CDR1 SGHRS, CDR2 YFSETQ. The CDR3 DNA sequence: TGCGCCAGCAGCTTGGTTGGCGGGAGGATCGAGACCCAGTACTTC. It codes for CASSLVGGRIETQYF. Full variable domain (outside the CDR3, taken from reference TRBV5-1 and TRBJ2-5): KAGVTQTPRYLIKTRGQQVTLSCSPISGHRSVSWYQQTPGQGLQFLFEYFSETQRNKGNFPGRFSGRQFSNSRSEMNVSTLELGDSALYLCASSLVGGRIETQYFGPGTRLLVL.

The rearrangement links TRBV28 to TRBJ2-7, with unresolved D. The CDR3 covers 12 residues. The germline V and J ends were trimmed by 6 bases and 4 bases, with 10 bases remaining between them. From germline, CDR1 is MDHEN and CDR2 SYDVKM. This CDR3 reads CASRQDPYEQYF. The CDR3, as DNA: TGTGCCAGCAGGCAGGACCCATACGAGCAGTACTTC.

The rearrangement links TRBV18 to TRBJ2-7, with no clear D. The CDR3 spans 13 residues. Trimming removed 3 bases at V and 4 bases at J, with 10 bases between. Per germline, CDR1 KGHSH and CDR2 LQKENI. The CDR3 sequence is CASSPGLQYEQYF. In DNA form, the CDR3 reads TGTGCCAGCTCACCCGGGCTTCAATACGAGCAGTACTTC.

V gene TRBV18 combines with J gene TRBJ2-7, with 8 positions matching TRBD2. J lost 3 bases, V lost 4 bases, and 8 bases had no gene match. Germline CDR1 KGHSH, CDR2 LQKENI. This CDR3 has 15 amino acids. CDR3 sequence: CASSRGTREGYEQYF. The CDR3 DNA reads TGTGCCAGCTCACGGGGGACTAGGGAGGGCTACGAGCAGTACTTC.

The chain combines TRBV29-1 with TRBJ2-1, with D uncertain. V lost 5 bases, J lost 7 bases, and 6 bases lay in between. CDR1 and CDR2 from the germline V gene are SQVTM and ANQGSEA. The CDR3 is 10 residues long. In DNA, the CDR3 is TGCAGCGTTCCCGGGAATGAGCAGTTCTTC. It codes for CSVPGNEQFF.

This chain uses TRBV7-3 with TRBJ2-1; the D is unclear. This CDR3 is built from 16 residues. Germline V gives CDR1 SGHTA, CDR2 FQGTGA. The V gene lost 5 bases and the J gene lost 8 bases, with 22 bases spanning the gap. The CDR3 loop reads CASSPPGQNPFYEQFF. The DNA of the CDR3 is TGTGCCAGCAGCCCTCCCGGGCAGAACCCGTTCTATGAGCAGTTCTTC.

V gene TRBV5-4 combines with J gene TRBJ2-1, with 7 bases that match TRBD2. This CDR3 region has 17 residues. V dropped 4 bases and J dropped 3; count of bases not matched to a gene: 13. Germline loops: CDR1 SGHNT, CDR2 YYREEE (reference sequence). This CDR3 reads CASSPFRREVHYNEQFF. CDR3 nucleotides: TGTGCCAGCAGCCCTTTTCGACGGGAGGTCCACTACAATGAGCAGTTCTTC.

V usage is TRBV30 and J usage is TRBJ2-1; D could derive from TRBD1 or TRBD2 (5 bases each). This CDR3 comprises 12 residues. V gave up 5 bases and J gave up 6 bases, with 11 bases separating them. Germline CDR1 is GTSNPN and CDR2 is SVGIG (reference sequence). The CDR3 protein is CAWAPGTNEQFF. In DNA, the CDR3 is TGTGCCTGGGCGCCAGGGACCAATGAGCAGTTCTTC.

CDR3 sequence: CASSLLPAVGEQFF. The CDR3 DNA reads TGTGCCAGCAGCTTGCTTCCAGCCGTGGGTGAGCAGTTCTTC. The V call is TRBV5-4, the J call TRBJ2-1; D call uncertain. Germline V gene lookup returns CDR1 SGHNT and CDR2 YYREEE (reference sequence). CDR3 length: 14 residues. V was pared by 1 base and J by 9 bases, with 14 bases between. Drawing the rest from reference TRBV5-4 and TRBJ2-1, the complete variable domain is ETGVTQSPTHLIKTRGQQVTLRCSSQSGHNTVSWYQQALGQGPQFIFQYYREEENGRGNFPPRFSGLQFPNYSSELNVNALELDDSALYLCASSLLPAVGEQFFGPGTRLTVL.

This clone was recorded only once. The chain recombines TRBV4-1 with TRBJ1-3; D is unresolved. Trimming removed 0 bases at V and 0 bases at J, with 12 bases between. Germline-derived CDR1 and CDR2 are MGHRA and YSYEKL. This CDR3 is 17 amino acids long. The CDR3 here is CASSQDHLEASGNTIYF. DNA for the CDR3: TGCGCCAGCAGCCAAGATCACCTGGAGGCCTCTGGAAACACCATATATTTT.

The chain carries TRBV5-1 and TRBJ1-3; a weak D match, TRBD1 (5 bases). With 4 bases removed from V and 3 bases from J, the gap between germline ends came to 14 bases. The CDR3 consists of 15 residues. Germline CDR1 SGHRS, CDR2 YFSETQ. This CDR3 is CASSAYYQGGNTIYF. CDR3 DNA: TGCGCCAGCAGCGCATACTATCAGGGTGGAAACACCATATATTTT.

The chain carries TRBV7-6 and TRBJ2-7; TRBD1 agrees at 8 bases. The CDR3 length is 15 residues. Germline V gene sequence: CDR1 SGHVS, CDR2 FNYEAQ. V dropped 2 bases and J dropped 7; count of bases not matched to a gene: 10. The chain's CDR3 is CASSLSRDRSGEQYF. CDR3 nucleotides: TGTGCCAGCAGCTTATCGAGGGACAGGTCTGGGGAGCAGTACTTC.

The chain has TRBV5-1 and TRBJ2-3, with TRBD2 matching 9 bases. Germline lookup yields CDR1 SGHRS and CDR2 YFSETQ. The CDR3 extends over 15 amino acids. With 7 bases clipped from V and 4 bases from J, the junction kept 10 bases outside the gene matches. In nucleotides, the CDR3 is TGCGCCAGCGGACGTAGCGGGAGTGGATCAGATACGCAGTATTTT. Its translation is CASGRSGSGSDTQYF. Using reference TRBV5-1 and TRBJ2-3 for the parts outside the CDR3, the full variable domain is KAGVTQTPRYLIKTRGQQVTLSCSPISGHRSVSWYQQTPGQGLQFLFEYFSETQRNKGNFPGRFSGRQFSNSRSEMNVSTLELGDSALYLCASGRSGSGSDTQYFGPGTRLTVL.

This clone was recorded only once. The chain recombines TRBV5-1 with TRBJ2-5, with 7 bases aligning to TRBD2. The CDR3 length is 16 residues. Germline CDR1 is SGHRS and CDR2 is YFSETQ. The V segment lost 1 base and the J segment 1 base; nucleotides outside the gene matches: 7. CDR3 protein: CASSLIWLAGQETQYF. The CDR3 DNA reads TGCGCCAGCAGCTTGATCTGGTTAGCGGGCCAAGAGACCCAGTACTTC.

The J gene is TRBJ1-5, the V gene TRBV10-3; D not resolved. From germline, CDR1 is ENHRY and CDR2 SYGVKD. Trimming shortened V by 2 bases and J by 5 bases, and 13 bases separated the two germline ends. This CDR3 spans 15 amino acids. The CDR3 spells CAISERRVRDQPQHF. As DNA, the CDR3 is TGTGCCATCAGTGAGAGGAGGGTTCGGGATCAGCCCCAGCATTTT.

The V gene is TRBV28, the J gene TRBJ2-3; TRBD2 might be the D (5 bases). Germline values: CDR1 MDHEN, CDR2 SYDVKM. The V end lost 8 bases, the J end lost 6 bases, and 12 bases lay between the germline ends. The CDR3 has 12 residues. The CDR3 loop reads CASAVGLDTQYF. In nucleotides, the CDR3 is TGTGCCAGCGCGGTTGGACTTGATACGCAGTATTTT.